This TCR beta chain appears in the sequencing data of a study of T-cell memory formation after mild COVID-19 (dated by TCRdb to the early 2020s). Regarding the research as a whole: TCR sequence clusters from the two donors were found to be largely donor specific. Longitudinal TCRalpha and TCRbeta repertoire sequencing tracked T-cell clones expanding and contracting after mild COVID-19 in two donors. Two young, previously healthy adult volunteers made up the cohort, one male and one female. Beyond this particular receptor, the publication reports: Some responding clones were found in pre-infection memory, which suggests that pre-existing cross-reactive memory T cells took part in the SARS-CoV-2 response. Contracting CD4+ clones were located mainly in the CM and EM memory subsets, whereas CD8+ clones were found to be enriched in EMRA. From day 15 to 85, contracting clones showed balanced CD4/CD8 phenotypes, whereas a second wave of clones that expanded from day 15 to 37 leaned towards CD4+. SARS-CoV-2 specificity of the second-wave clones peaking on day 37 was not confirmed. The study covered only a couple of mild cases, and larger cohorts including severe cases with pre-infection samples were considered necessary.

Ficoll-Paque density gradient centrifugation was used to isolate PBMCs. The sequencer listed for this sample is Illumina NovaSeq 6000. TCRalpha and TCRbeta cDNA libraries were built by 5'RACE with constant-segment primers, adding sample barcodes and unique molecular identifiers. RNA was extracted from every sample with Trizol reagent. Library amplification was performed in two PCR steps, and a second sample barcode and Illumina TruSeq adapters were introduced in the second step. Sequencing of libraries was performed on an Illumina NovaSeq with 2 x 150 bp paired-end reads. The authors' analysis ran thus. Demultiplexing of reads and collapsing into UMI-guided consensus sequences were performed with migec v1.2.7. Using mixcr v2.1.11, the UMI consensuses were aligned to TRA and TRB V and J templates and assembled into clonotypes. Expanded or contracted clonotypes were those called significant by both edgeR and NoisET, with noise models trained on biological replicates. For edgeR calls, a false discovery rate-adjusted p below 0.01 and a log2 fold-change threshold of 1 were applied. As an exploratory analysis of dynamics, max-normalized trajectories of the 1000 most abundant clonotypes were examined by PCA with hierarchical clustering. Separately sequenced CD4+ and CD8+ repertoires were used to assign a CD4 or CD8 phenotype to each responding clone. Starting from the raw public reads, TCRdb applied fastp trimming at Q25, assembled clones with MiXCR and retained in-frame beta chains. Under each unique CDR3 protein, matching rows form one entry showing the most common genes and DNA. TCRdb's processing, not the study's, gives the V and J calls here. The sample has approximately 290,000 distinct CDR3 sequences on record, approximately 19% of them singletons. In total, the top ten clones hold around 20% of the sample.

This clonotype was recorded a few times. The target of this receptor is not known. There are no base qualities to consult, and no much larger clone falls within one base. Taken from the germline V gene, the CDR1 and CDR2 loops are SGHRS and YFSETQ. Including the terminal cysteine and phenylalanine, the CDR3 comprises 14 residues. Only CDR3 DNA remains: 42 bases, in frame from the first base. Germline trimming amounts to 4 bases on V and 2 bases on J, with 1 as the count of junction bases outside the gene matches. The chain is encoded by TRBV5-1 joined to TRBJ2-2; TRBD1 fits 8 bases in the junction. The material sequenced was PBMCs or a T cell subset sorted from them (not recorded which). The receptor was derived from a young man who had mild COVID-19 (a few samples of this study predate the infection). The sample titles of this study are shuffled in the database, so cell type and time point are left out; the donor was told from shared clones. CDR3 reads: CASSGQGNTGELFF. The DNA sequence follows: TGCGCCAGCAGCGGACAGGGAAACACCGGGGAGCTGTTTTTT.